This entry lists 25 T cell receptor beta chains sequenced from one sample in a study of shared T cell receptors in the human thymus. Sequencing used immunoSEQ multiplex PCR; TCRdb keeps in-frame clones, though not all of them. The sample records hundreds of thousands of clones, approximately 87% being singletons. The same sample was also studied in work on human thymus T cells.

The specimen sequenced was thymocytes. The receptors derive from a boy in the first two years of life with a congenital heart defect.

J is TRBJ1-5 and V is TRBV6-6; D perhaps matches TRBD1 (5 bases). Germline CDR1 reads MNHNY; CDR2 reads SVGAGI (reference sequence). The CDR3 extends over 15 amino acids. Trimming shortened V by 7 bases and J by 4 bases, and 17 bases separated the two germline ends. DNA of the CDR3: TGTGCCAGCACCAACCGGCAGGGTGCGAATCAGCCCCAGCATTTT. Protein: CASTNRQGANQPQHF.

This chain's CDR3 is CASNGGSPYNEQFF. The CDR3 DNA sequence: TGTGCCTCCAACGGCGGGAGCCCCTACAATGAGCAGTTCTTC. The V and J genes are TRBV10-3 and TRBJ2-1; 7 positions match TRBD2. This CDR3 has 14 amino acids. Germline V gives CDR1 ENHRY, CDR2 SYGVKD. The V and J ends lost 11 bases and 2 bases, in that order; junction bases with no gene match: 9.

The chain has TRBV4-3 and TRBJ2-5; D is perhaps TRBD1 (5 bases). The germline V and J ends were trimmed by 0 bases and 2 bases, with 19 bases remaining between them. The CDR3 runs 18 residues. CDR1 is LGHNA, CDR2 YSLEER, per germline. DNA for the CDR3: TGCGCCAGCAGCCAAGACGGACCTTTGACAGCTATACAAGAGACCCAGTACTTC. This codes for CASSQDGPLTAIQETQYF.

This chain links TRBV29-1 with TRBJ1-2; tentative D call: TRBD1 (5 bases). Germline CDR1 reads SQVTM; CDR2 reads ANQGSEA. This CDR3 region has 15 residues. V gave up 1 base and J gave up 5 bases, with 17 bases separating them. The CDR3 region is CSVEGGRGKGYGYTF. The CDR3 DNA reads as TGCAGCGTTGAAGGGGGGAGGGGCAAGGGGTATGGCTACACCTTC.

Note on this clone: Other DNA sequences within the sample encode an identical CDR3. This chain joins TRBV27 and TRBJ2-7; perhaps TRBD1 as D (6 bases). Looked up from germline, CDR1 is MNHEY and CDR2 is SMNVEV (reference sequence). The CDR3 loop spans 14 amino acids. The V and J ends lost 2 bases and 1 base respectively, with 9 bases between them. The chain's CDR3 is CASSLRQGSYEQYF. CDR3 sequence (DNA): TGTGCCAGCAGTTTAAGGCAGGGGTCCTACGAGCAGTACTTC.

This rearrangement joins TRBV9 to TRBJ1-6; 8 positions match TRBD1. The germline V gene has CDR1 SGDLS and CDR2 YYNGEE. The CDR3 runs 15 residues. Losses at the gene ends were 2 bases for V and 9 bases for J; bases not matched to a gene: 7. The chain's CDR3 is CASSVGDRLRSPLHF. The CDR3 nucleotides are TGTGCCAGCAGCGTGGGGGACAGGCTCCGTTCACCCCTCCACTTT.

CDR3 amino acids: CSATGAVAFF. The DNA for the CDR3 is TGCAGCGCTACAGGGGCGGTGGCTTTCTTT. J is TRBJ1-1 and V is TRBV29-1; 7 nucleotides line up with TRBD1. The CDR3 covers 10 residues. V shed 7 bases and J 11 bases; nucleotides not matched to a gene: 7. In germline, CDR1 is SQVTM, CDR2 ANQGSEA. The full variable domain, with the rest looked up from reference TRBV29-1 and TRBJ1-1, is SAVISQKPSRDICQRGTSLTIQCQVDSQVTMMFWYRQQPGQSLTLIATANQGSEATYESGFVIDKFPISRPNLTFSTLTVSNMSPEDSSIYLCSATGAVAFFGQGTRLTVV.

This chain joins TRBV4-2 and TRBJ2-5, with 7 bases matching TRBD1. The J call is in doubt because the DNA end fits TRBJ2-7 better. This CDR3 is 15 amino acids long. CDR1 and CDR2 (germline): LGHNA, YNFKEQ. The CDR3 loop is CASSRGPGQFYEQYF. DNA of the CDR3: TGTGCCAGCAGCCGAGGGCCGGGACAGTTCTACGAGCAGTACTTC.

CDR3 bases: TGCAGTGCTAGAGTAAGCGTACAACTGTTTTTT. This sequence encodes CSARVSVQLFF. J is TRBJ1-4 and V is TRBV20-1; D not certain. The CDR3 runs to 11 residues. The V and J ends lost 1 base and 12 bases respectively, with 9 bases between them. Germline V lookup: CDR1 DFQATT, CDR2 SNEGSKA (reference sequence).

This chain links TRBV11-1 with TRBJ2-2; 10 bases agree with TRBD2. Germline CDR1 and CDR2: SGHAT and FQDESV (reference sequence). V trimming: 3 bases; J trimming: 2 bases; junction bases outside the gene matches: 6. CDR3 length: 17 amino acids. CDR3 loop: CASSFVLAGLNTGELFF. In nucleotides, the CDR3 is TGTGCCAGCAGCTTCGTACTAGCGGGGTTAAACACCGGGGAGCTGTTTTTT.

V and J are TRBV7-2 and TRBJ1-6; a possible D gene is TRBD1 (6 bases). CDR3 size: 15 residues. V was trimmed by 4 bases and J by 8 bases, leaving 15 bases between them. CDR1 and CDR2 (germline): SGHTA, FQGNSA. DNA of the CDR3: TGTGCCAGCAGCTACCGAACAGGGATTGATTCACCCCTCCACTTT. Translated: CASSYRTGIDSPLHF.

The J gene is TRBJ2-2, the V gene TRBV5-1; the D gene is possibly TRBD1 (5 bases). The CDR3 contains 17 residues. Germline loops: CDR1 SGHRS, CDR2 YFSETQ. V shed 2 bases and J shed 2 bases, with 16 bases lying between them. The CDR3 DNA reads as TGCGCCAGCAGCTTACTCCACGACAGCCCCAACACCGGGGAGCTGTTTTTT. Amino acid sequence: CASSLLHDSPNTGELFF. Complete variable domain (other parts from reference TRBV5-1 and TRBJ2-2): KAGVTQTPRYLIKTRGQQVTLSCSPISGHRSVSWYQQTPGQGLQFLFEYFSETQRNKGNFPGRFSGRQFSNSRSEMNVSTLELGDSALYLCASSLLHDSPNTGELFFGEGSRLTVL.

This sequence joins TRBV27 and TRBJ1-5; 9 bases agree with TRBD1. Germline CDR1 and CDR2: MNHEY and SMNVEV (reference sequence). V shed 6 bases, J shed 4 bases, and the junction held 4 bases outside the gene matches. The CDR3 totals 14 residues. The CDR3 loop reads CASRGQGGNQPQHF. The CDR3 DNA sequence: TGTGCCAGCAGGGGACAGGGAGGGAATCAGCCCCAGCATTTT.

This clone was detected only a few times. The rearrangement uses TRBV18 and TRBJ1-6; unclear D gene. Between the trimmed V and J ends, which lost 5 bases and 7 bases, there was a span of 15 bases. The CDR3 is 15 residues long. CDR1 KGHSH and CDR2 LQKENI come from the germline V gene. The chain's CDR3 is CASSTPLRRNSPLHF. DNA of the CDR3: TGTGCCAGCTCAACTCCCCTGAGGCGGAATTCACCCCTCCACTTT. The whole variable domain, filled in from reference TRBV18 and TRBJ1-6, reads NAGVMQNPRHLVRRRGQEARLRCSPMKGHSHVYWYRQLPEEGLKFMVYLQKENIIDESGMPKERFSAEFPKEGPSILRIQQVVRGDSAAYFCASSTPLRRNSPLHFGNGTRLTVT.

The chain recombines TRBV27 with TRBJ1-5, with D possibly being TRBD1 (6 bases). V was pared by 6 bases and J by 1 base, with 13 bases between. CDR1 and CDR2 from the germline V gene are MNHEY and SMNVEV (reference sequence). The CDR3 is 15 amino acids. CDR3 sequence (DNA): TGTGCCAGCAGCCCACAGGGCCCCAGCAATCAGCCCCAGCATTTT. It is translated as CASSPQGPSNQPQHF.

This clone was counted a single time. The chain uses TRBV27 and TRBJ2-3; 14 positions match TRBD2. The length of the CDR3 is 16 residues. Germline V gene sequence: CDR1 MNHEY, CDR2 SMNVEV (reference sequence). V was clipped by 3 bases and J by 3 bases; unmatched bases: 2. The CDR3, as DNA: TGTGCCAGCAGTTTTGGACTAGCGGGAGGAACAGATACGCAGTATTTT. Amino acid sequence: CASSFGLAGGTDTQYF.

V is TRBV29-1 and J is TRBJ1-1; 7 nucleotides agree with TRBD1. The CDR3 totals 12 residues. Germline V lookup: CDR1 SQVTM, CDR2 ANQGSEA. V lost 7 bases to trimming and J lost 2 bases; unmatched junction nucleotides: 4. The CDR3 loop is CSGQGANTEAFF. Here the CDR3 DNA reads TGCAGCGGACAGGGAGCCAACACTGAAGCTTTCTTT.

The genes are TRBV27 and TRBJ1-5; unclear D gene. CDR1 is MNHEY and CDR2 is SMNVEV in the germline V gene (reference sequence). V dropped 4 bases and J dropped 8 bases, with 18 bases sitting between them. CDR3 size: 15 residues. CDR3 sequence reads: CASSSGGYRREPQHF. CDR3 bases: TGTGCCAGCAGTTCTGGAGGGTATCGGAGAGAGCCCCAGCATTTT.

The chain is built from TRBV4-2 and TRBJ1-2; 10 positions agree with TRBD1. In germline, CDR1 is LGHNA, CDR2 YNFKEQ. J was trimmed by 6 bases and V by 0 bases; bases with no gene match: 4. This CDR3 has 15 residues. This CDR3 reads CASSQDQGTGDGYTF. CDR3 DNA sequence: TGTGCCAGCAGCCAAGATCAGGGGACAGGGGATGGCTACACCTTC.

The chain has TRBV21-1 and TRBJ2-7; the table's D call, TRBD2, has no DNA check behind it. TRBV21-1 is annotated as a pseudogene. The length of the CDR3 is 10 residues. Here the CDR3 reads CASSYYEQYF. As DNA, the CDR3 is TGTGCCAGCAGTTACTACGAGCAGTACTTC.

CDR3 protein: CASSLAGGRSLNEAGELFF. The CDR3 bases are TGTGCCAGCAGCTTGGCGGGGGGCAGATCCCTTAACGAGGCCGGGGAGCTGTTTTTT. The chain couples TRBV5-6 to TRBJ2-2; maybe TRBD2 (7 bases). V gave up 0 bases and J gave up 6 bases, with 24 bases separating them. There are 19 residues in the CDR3. The germline V gene encodes CDR1 SGHDT and CDR2 YYEEEE.

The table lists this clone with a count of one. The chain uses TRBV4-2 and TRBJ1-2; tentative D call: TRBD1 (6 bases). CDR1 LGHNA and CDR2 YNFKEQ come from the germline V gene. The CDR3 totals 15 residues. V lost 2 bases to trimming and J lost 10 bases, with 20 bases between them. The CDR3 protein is CASSQKTPGQGDYTF. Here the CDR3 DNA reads TGTGCCAGCAGCCAAAAAACTCCGGGACAAGGGGACTACACCTTC.

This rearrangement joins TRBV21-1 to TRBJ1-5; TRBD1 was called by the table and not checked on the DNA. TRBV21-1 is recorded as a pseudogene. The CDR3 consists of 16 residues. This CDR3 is CASSKAERTGNQPQHF. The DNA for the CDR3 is TGTGCCAGCAGCAAAGCCGAAAGGACAGGTAATCAGCCCCAGCATTTT.

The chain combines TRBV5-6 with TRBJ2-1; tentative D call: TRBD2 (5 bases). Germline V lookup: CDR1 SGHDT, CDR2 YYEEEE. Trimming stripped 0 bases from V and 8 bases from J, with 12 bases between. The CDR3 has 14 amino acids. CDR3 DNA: TGTGCCAGCAGCTTGGGCTCTCCCGGGGATGAGCAGTTCTTC. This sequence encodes CASSLGSPGDEQFF.

This chain's CDR3 is CASRGGVDEQYF. The DNA of the CDR3 is TGTGCCAGCAGGGGAGGGGTGGACGAGCAGTACTTC. The chain employs TRBV6-5 and TRBJ2-7; 7 bases fit TRBD2. CDR3 size: 12 residues. The V gene end was trimmed by 6 bases and the J gene end by 5 bases; junction bases not matched to a gene: 4. Germline loops: CDR1 MNHEY, CDR2 SVGAGI.